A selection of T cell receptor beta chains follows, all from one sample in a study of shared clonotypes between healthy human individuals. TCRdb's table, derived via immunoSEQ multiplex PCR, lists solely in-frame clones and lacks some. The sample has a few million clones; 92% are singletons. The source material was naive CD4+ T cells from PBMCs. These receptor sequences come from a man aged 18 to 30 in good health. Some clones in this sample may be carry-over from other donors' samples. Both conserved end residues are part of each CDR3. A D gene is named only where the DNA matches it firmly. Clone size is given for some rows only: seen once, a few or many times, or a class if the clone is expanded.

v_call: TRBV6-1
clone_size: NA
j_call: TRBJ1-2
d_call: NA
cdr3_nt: TGTGCCAGCAGTGAGGTTGGATATGGCTACACCTTC
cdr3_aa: CASSEVGYGYTF

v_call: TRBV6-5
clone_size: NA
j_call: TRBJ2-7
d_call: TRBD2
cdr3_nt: TGTGCCAGCAGTTACTCTTTGCTAGCGGGGGACTACGAGCAGTACTTC
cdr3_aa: CASSYSLLAGDYEQYF

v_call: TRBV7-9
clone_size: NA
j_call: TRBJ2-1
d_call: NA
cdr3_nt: TGTGCCAGCAGTCCTTCGGGGACCTACAATGAGCAGTTCTTC
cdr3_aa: CASSPSGTYNEQFF

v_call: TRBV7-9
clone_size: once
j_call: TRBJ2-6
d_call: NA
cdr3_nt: TGTGCCAGCAGCGAATGGGGTAATCGGGCCAACGTCCTGACTTTC
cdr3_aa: CASSEWGNRANVLTF

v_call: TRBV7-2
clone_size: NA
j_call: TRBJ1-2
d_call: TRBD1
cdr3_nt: TGTGCCAGCAGCTCGTCGACAGGGAACTATGGCTACACCTTC
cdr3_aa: CASSSSTGNYGYTF

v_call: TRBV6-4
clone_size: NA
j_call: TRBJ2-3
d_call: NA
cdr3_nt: TGTGCCAGCAGTGGGACTCTATTCACAGATACGCAGTATTTT
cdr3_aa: CASSGTLFTDTQYF

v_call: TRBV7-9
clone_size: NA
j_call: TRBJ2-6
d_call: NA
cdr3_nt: TGTGCCAGCGGAGCGGCAGGGGCCAACGTCCTGACTTTC
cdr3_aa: CASGAAGANVLTF

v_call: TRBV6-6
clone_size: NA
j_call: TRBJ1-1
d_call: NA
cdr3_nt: TGTGCCAGCAGTTACGGTCGGAGAATGAACACTGAAGCTTTCTTT
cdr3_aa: CASSYGRRMNTEAFF

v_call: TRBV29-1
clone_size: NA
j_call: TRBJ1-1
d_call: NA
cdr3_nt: TGCAGCGTTGAAGAAGGTGGGGGGGGAGGCACTGAAGCTTTCTTT
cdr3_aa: CSVEEGGGGGTEAFF

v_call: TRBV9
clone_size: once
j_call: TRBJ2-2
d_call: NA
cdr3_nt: TGTGCCAGCAGCTCTTCTACATGGAACACCGGGGAGCTGTTTTTT
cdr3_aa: CASSSSTWNTGELFF

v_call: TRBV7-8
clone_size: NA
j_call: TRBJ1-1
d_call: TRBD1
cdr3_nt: TGTGCCAGCAGCCGGGACAGGGGTTCCACTGAAGCTTTCTTT
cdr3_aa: CASSRDRGSTEAFF

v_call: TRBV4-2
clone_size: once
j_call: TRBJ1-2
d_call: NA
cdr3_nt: TGTGCCAGCAGCCAAGGGGGACTCTATGGCTACACCTTC
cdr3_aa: CASSQGGLYGYTF

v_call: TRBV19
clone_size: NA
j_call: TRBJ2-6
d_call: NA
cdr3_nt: TGTGCCAGTAGTTTGAGGGGCGGAGGGGCCAACGTCCTGACTTTC
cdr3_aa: CASSLRGGGANVLTF

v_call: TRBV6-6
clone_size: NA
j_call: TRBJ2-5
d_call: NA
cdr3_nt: TGTGCCAGCAGTTACCCCTTAGCAGGGCGGGAGACCCAGTACTTC
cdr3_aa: CASSYPLAGRETQYF

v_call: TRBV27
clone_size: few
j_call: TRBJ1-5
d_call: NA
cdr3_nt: TGTGCCAGCACCCCACGTCAGCCCCAGCATTTT
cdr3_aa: CASTPRQPQHF

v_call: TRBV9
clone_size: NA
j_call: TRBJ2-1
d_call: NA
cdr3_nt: TGTGCCAGCAGCGTAAGGGACTTAATCGGGAGAAATGAGCAGTTCTTC
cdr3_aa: CASSVRDLIGRNEQFF

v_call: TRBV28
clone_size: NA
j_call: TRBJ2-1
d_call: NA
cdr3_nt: TGTGCCAGCAGTTTATTCTCTCGGGGGGCCGGTGAGCAGTTCTTC
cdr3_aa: CASSLFSRGAGEQFF